The next 7 T cell receptor beta chains were all read from a single sample in a study of cytomegalovirus exposure and HLA in healthy donors. Vbeta (60) and Jbeta (13) primers were used in the PCR. The protocol was immunoSEQ multiplex PCR, while the TCRdb copy is restricted to in-frame clones and leaves out a portion. Seen here are under 200,000 clones, 65% to 85% observed once, and the top ten hold 3% to 3.5%. Sample: PBMCs. The receptors were sampled from a woman between 45 and 65 years old in good health and CMV-seropositive.

A note on this clone: An end of the junction does not agree with germline; a read error may underlie this. The chain joins TRBV7-3 to TRBJ2-6; D might be TRBD1 (5 bases). The CDR3 runs to 18 residues. Germline V gene data show CDR1 as SGHTA and CDR2 as FQGTGA. For the CDR3, the DNA is TGTGCCAGCAGCTTAACGTTGGGCAGCCACTCTGGGGCCAACGGCCTGACTTTC. Its translation: CASSLTLGSHSGANGLTF.

The V and J genes are TRBV7-2 and TRBJ2-5; D perhaps matches TRBD2 (5 bases). Germline lookup yields CDR1 SGHTA and CDR2 FQGNSA. Trimming pared 5 bases from V and 2 bases from J, leaving 15 bases between. CDR3 length: 15 residues. CDR3 nucleotides: TGTGCCAGCAGCCCAATTCCCGGGGAACAAGAGACCCAGTACTTC. The encoded protein is CASSPIPGEQETQYF. Combining the CDR3 with reference TRBV7-2 and TRBJ2-5 gives the whole variable domain GAGVSQSPSNKVTEKGKDVELRCDPISGHTALYWYRQSLGQGLEFLIYFQGNSAPDKSGLPSDRFSAERTGGSVSTLTIQRTQQEDSAVYLCASSPIPGEQETQYFGPGTRLLVL.

V and J are TRBV10-3 and TRBJ2-1; 12 bases align to TRBD2. There are 14 residues in the CDR3. The germline V gene encodes CDR1 ENHRY and CDR2 SYGVKD. The J segment lost 7 bases and the V segment lost 11 bases, leaving 9 bases of the junction unmatched. The CDR3: CAVSSGRALNEQFF. The DNA for the CDR3 is TGTGCCGTCTCTAGCGGGAGGGCCCTGAATGAGCAGTTCTTC.

The gene calls are TRBV6-1 and TRBJ1-2, with 7 nucleotides matching TRBD1. V was pared by 7 bases and J by 0 bases, with 5 bases of the junction left unmatched. The CDR3 runs 14 residues. Germline CDR1 reads MNHNS; CDR2 reads SASEGT. CDR3 region: CASKPGQTNYGYTF. The CDR3 DNA reads as TGTGCCAGCAAACCGGGACAGACTAACTATGGCTACACCTTC.

This clone was seen a handful of times. This chain joins TRBV7-9 and TRBJ1-2, with D hard to call. Germline V CDR1 and CDR2: SEHNR, FQNEAQ (reference sequence). The CDR3 is 13 residues long. Deletions cut 5 bases from V and 8 bases from J, with 15 bases between. CDR3 protein: CASSPVAGEGYTF. CDR3 nucleotides: TGTGCCAGCAGCCCGGTAGCCGGGGAGGGCTACACCTTC.

There are a few counts of this clone. J is TRBJ1-2 and V is TRBV29-1; D ambiguous. The CDR3 loop spans 12 amino acids. V shed 2 bases and J shed 3 bases, with 7 bases lying between them. CDR1 SQVTM and CDR2 ANQGSEA come from the germline V gene. The CDR3 DNA reads as TGCAGCGTTGAAAGTGGAGACTATGGCTACACCTTC. Translation gives CSVESGDYGYTF.

The genes are TRBV4-3 and TRBJ1-3, with D possibly matching TRBD1 (5 bases). The CDR3 has 15 amino acids. The germline CDR1 and CDR2 sequences are LGHNA and YSLEER. Between the trimmed V and J ends, which lost 6 bases and 0 bases, there was a span of 12 bases. CDR3 in amino acids: CASSPQGPSGNTIYF. The CDR3 nucleotides are TGCGCCAGCAGTCCTCAGGGCCCCTCTGGAAACACCATATATTTT.